This TCR beta chain came from a study of blood T cells in healthy people across ages. In each sample, at least 6.5 million PBMCs were isolated. V was cut by 5 bases and J by 4 bases, with 11 bases left in between. From germline, CDR1 is MNHEY and CDR2 SVGEGT. The CDR3 length is 13 residues. Study observations and caveats: Strong correlation linked observed beta diversity and percent naive T cells.

PCR was performed a second time for roughly 7 to 11 cycles using a sample-barcoded 5' primer and a J-beta primer mix. TCRdb re-derived calls from the 5' RACE reads in MiXCR, one entry per CDR3 protein. The data hold approximately 900,000 distinct CDR3 sequences, with roughly 43% observed a single time. This clonotype has more than one count but fewer than ten. Its antigen is unidentified. The chain employs TRBV6-2 or TRBV6-3 and TRBJ1-1; no definite D call. Material for sequencing was blood. The receptor comes from a man under 40 in good health. CDR3 region: CASSDAVLTEAFF. CDR3 DNA: TGTGCCAGCAGTGACGCGGTTCTCACTGAAGCTTTCTTT.